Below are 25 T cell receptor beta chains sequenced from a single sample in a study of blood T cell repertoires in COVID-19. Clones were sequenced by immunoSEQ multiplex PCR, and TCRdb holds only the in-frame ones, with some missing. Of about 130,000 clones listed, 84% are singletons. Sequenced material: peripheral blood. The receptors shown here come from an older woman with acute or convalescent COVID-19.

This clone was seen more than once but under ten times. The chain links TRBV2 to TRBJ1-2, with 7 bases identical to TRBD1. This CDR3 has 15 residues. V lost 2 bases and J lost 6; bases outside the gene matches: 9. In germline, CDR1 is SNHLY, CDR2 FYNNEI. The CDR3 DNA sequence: TGTGCCAGCAGTGAAAGGCAGGGGGAAGTGAATGGCTACACCTTC. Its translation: CASSERQGEVNGYTF.

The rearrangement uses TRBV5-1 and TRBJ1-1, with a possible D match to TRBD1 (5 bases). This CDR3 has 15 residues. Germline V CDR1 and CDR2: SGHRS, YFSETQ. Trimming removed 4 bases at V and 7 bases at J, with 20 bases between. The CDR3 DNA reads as TGCGCCAGCAGCCTCCTCCCGGGCAGGGATAGTGAAGCTTTCTTT. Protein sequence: CASSLLPGRDSEAFF.

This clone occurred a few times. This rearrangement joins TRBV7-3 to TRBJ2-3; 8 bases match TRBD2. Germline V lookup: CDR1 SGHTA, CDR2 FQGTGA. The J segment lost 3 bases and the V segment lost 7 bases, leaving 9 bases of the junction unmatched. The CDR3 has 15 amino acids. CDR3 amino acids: CASNLRGEVTDTQYF. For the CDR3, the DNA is TGTGCCAGCAACTTGCGGGGGGAGGTTACAGATACGCAGTATTTT.

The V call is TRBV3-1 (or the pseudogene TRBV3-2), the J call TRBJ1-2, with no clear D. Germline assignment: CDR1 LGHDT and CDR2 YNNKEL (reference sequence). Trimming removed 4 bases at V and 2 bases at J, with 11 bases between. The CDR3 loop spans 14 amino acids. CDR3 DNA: TGTGCCAGCAGCCCCCGAACAGCAAACTATGGCTACACCTTC. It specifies CASSPRTANYGYTF.

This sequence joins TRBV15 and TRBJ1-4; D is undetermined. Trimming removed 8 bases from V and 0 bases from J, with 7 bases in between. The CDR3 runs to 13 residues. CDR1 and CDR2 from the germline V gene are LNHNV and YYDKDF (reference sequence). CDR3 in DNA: TGTGCCACCTCGGGAGCAACTAATGAAAAACTGTTTTTT. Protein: CATSGATNEKLFF.

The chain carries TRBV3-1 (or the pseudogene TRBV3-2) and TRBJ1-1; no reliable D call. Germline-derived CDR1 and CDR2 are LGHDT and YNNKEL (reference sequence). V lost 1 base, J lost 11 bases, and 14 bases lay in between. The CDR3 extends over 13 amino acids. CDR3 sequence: CASSQGGGNTAFF. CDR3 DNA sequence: TGTGCCAGCAGCCAAGGGGGAGGGAATACGGCTTTCTTT.

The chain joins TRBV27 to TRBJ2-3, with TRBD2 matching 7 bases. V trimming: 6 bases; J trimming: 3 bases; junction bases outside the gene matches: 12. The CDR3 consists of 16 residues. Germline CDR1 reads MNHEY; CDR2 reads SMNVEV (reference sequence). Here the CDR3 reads CASRSGAGRNTDTQYF. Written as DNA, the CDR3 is TGTGCCAGCAGAAGCGGGGCTGGGAGGAATACAGATACGCAGTATTTT.

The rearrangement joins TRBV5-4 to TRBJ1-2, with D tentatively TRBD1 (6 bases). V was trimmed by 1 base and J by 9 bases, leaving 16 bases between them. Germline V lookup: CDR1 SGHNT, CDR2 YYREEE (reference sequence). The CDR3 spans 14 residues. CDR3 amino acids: CASSLWGGRGSYTF. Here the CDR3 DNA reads TGTGCCAGCAGCTTGTGGGGGGGCCGGGGTAGCTACACCTTC.

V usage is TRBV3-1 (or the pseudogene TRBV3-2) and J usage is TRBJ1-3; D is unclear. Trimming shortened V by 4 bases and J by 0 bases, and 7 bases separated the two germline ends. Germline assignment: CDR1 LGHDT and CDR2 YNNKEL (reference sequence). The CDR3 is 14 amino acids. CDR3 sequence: CASSPPSSGNTIYF. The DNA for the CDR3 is TGTGCCAGCAGCCCCCCATCCTCTGGAAACACCATATATTTT.

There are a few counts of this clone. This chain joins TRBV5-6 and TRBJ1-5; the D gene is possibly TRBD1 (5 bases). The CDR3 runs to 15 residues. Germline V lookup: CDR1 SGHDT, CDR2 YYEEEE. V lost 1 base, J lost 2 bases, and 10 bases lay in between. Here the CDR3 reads CASSLRGGGNQPQHF. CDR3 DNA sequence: TGTGCCAGCAGCTTGAGGGGAGGTGGCAATCAGCCCCAGCATTTT. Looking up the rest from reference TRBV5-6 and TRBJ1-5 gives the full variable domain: DAGVTQSPTHLIKTRGQQVTLRCSPKSGHDTVSWYQQALGQGPQFIFQYYEEEERQRGNFPDRFSGHQFPNYSSELNVNALLLGDSALYLCASSLRGGGNQPQHFGDGTRLSIL.

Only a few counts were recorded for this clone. As DNA, the CDR3 is TGTGCCAGCAGTCCCCTTATTAGTCAGCCCCAGCATTTT. Amino acids: CASSPLISQPQHF. The chain uses TRBV6-6 and TRBJ1-5, with D hard to call. The CDR3 spans 13 residues. In germline, CDR1 is MNHNY, CDR2 SVGAGI (reference sequence). Deletions cut 5 bases from V and 6 bases from J, with 11 bases between.

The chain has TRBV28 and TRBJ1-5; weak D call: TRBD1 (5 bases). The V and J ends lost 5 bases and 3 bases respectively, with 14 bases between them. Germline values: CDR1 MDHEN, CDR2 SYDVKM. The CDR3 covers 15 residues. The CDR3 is CASSPKGRDNQPQHF. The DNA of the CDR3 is TGTGCCAGCAGTCCAAAGGGCAGGGACAATCAGCCCCAGCATTTT.

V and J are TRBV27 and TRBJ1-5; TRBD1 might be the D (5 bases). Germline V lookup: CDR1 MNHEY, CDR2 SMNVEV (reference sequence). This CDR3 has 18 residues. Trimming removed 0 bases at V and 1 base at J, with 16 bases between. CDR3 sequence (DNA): TGTGCCAGCAGTTTATCAGCCCTCCGGGGGTACAGCAATCAGCCCCAGCATTTT. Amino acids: CASSLSALRGYSNQPQHF.

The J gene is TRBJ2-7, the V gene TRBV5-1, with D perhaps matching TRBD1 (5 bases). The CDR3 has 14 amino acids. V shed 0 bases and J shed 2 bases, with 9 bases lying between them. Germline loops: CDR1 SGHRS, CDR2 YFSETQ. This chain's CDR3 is CASSLEARAYEQYF. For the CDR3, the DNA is TGCGCCAGCAGCTTGGAGGCCAGGGCCTACGAGCAGTACTTC.

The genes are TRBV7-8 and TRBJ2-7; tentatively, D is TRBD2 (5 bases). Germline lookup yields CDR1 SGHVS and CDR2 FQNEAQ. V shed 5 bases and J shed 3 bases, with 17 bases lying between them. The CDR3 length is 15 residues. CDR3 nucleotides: TGTGCCAGCAGCCCACTAGAGGGATCAAGCTACGAGCAGTACTTC. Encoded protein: CASSPLEGSSYEQYF.

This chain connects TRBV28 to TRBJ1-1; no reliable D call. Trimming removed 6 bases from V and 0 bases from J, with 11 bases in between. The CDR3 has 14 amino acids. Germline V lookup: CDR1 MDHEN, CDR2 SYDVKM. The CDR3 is CASSLQSVNTEAFF. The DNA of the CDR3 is TGTGCCAGCAGCCTCCAATCAGTGAACACTGAAGCTTTCTTT.

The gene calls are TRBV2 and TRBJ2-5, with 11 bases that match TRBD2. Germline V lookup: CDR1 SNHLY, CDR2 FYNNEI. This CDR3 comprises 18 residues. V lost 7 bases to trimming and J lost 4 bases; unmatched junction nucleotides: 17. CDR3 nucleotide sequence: TGTGCCAGCAACGGCCTAGCGGGGGGCATCATAGGTAGAGAGACCCAGTACTTC. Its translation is CASNGLAGGIIGRETQYF.

In DNA form, the CDR3 reads TGTGCCAGCAGACCAGGACAGGGGGCGAATCAGCCCCAGCATTTT. This sequence encodes CASRPGQGANQPQHF. The chain links TRBV6-1 to TRBJ1-5, with 11 bases that match TRBD1. The J segment lost 4 bases and the V segment lost 6 bases, leaving 5 bases of the junction unmatched. Germline values: CDR1 MNHNS, CDR2 SASEGT. The CDR3 runs to 15 residues.

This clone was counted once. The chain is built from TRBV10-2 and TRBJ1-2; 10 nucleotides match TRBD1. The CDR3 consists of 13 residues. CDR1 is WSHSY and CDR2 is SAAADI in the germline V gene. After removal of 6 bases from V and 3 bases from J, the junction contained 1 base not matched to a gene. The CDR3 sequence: CASRTGGDYGYTF. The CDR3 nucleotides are TGCGCCAGCAGGACAGGGGGCGACTATGGCTACACCTTC.

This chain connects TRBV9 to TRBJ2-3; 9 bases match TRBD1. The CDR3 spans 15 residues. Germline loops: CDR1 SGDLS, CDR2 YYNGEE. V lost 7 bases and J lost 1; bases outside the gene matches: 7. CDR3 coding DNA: TGTGCCAGCGGGGGAAGACAGGGGGGCACAGATACGCAGTATTTT. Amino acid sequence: CASGGRQGGTDTQYF.

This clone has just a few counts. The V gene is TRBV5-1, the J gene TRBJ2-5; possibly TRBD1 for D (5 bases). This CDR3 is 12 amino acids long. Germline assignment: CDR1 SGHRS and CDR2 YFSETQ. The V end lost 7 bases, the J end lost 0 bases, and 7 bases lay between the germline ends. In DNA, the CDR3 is TGCGCCAGCCAGGGAAACCAAGAGACCCAGTACTTC. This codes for CASQGNQETQYF.

Here the CDR3 reads CASSVGTGAYGYTF. CDR3 in DNA: TGTGCCAGCAGCGTAGGAACAGGGGCCTATGGCTACACCTTC. The V and J genes are TRBV9 and TRBJ1-2, with 7 bases matching TRBD1. Per the germline V gene, CDR1 is SGDLS and CDR2 is YYNGEE. This CDR3 has 14 residues. Trimming took 0 bases from V and 4 from J; bases not matched to a gene: 3. Full variable domain (rest looked up from reference TRBV9 and TRBJ1-2): DSGVTQTPKHLITATGQRVTLRCSPRSGDLSVYWYQQSLDQGLQFLIQYYNGEERAKGNILERFSAQQFPDLHSELNLSSLELGDSALYFCASSVGTGAYGYTFGSGTRLTVV.

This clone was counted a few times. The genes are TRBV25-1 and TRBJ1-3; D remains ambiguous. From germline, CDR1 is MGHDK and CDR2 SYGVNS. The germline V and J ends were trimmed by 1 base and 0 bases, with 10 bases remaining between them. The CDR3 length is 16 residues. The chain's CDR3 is CASSESKTGSGNTIYF. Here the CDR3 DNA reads TGTGCCAGCAGTGAATCGAAGACGGGCTCTGGAAACACCATATATTTT.

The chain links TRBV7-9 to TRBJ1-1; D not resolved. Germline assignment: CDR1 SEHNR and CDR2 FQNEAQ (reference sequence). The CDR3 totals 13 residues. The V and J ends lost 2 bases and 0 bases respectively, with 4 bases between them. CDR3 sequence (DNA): TGTGCCAGCAGCTTATCAATGAACACTGAAGCTTTCTTT. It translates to CASSLSMNTEAFF.

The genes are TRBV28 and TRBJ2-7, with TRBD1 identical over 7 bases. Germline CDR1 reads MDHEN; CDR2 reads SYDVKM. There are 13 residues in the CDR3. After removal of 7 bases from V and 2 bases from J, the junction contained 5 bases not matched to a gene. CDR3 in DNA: TGTGCCAGCAATACGGGACAGCCCTACGAGCAGTACTTC. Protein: CASNTGQPYEQYF.